The next 27 T cell receptor beta chains were all read from a single sample in a study of cytomegalovirus exposure and HLA in healthy donors. In the PCR, 60 Vbeta and 13 Jbeta primers were used. TCRdb's table, derived via immunoSEQ multiplex PCR, lists solely in-frame clones and lacks some. The table lists about 97,000 clones, around 10% of them singletons. Sequenced: PBMCs. Receptors originate from a man aged 50 or older in good health and CMV-seropositive.

V and J are TRBV5-1 and TRBJ2-7, with 8 bases identical to TRBD1. V dropped 4 bases and J dropped 3; count of bases not matched to a gene: 18. This CDR3 is built from 18 residues. Germline loops: CDR1 SGHRS, CDR2 YFSETQ. The CDR3 region is CASSTNLPGRGHFYEQYF. As DNA, the CDR3 is TGCGCCAGCAGCACTAACCTCCCGGGCAGGGGGCATTTCTACGAGCAGTACTTC. The full variable domain, with the rest looked up from reference TRBV5-1 and TRBJ2-7, is KAGVTQTPRYLIKTRGQQVTLSCSPISGHRSVSWYQQTPGQGLQFLFEYFSETQRNKGNFPGRFSGRQFSNSRSEMNVSTLELGDSALYLCASSTNLPGRGHFYEQYFGPGTRLTVT.

This clone has more than one count but fewer than ten. The CDR3 region is CASSLAGLGYTF. The CDR3 nucleotides read TGTGCCAGCAGCTTAGCGGGGCTCGGCTACACCTTC. J is TRBJ1-2 and V is TRBV7-8, with D possibly matching TRBD1 (5 bases). V lost 0 bases, J lost 8 bases, and 7 bases lay in between. The V gene's germline CDR1 is SGHVS and CDR2 FQNEAQ. The CDR3 covers 12 residues.

As regards this clone: This sample includes further DNA sequences coding for the same CDR3. This chain links TRBV2 with TRBJ2-1; no reliable D call. Trimming left V 3 bases short and J 10 bases short, with 4 bases between. Germline V CDR1 and CDR2: SNHLY, FYNNEI. The CDR3 sequence is 10 residues long. The CDR3 region is CASSDGEQFF. The CDR3 nucleotides read TGTGCCAGCAGTGACGGGGAGCAGTTCTTC.

The V call is TRBV2, the J call TRBJ2-5; D might be TRBD2 (6 bases). Germline V gene lookup returns CDR1 SNHLY and CDR2 FYNNEI. This CDR3 spans 10 amino acids. V was shortened by 11 bases and J by 10 bases, with 14 bases between the two germline ends. DNA for the CDR3: TGTGCCCTATTGGCGGGACGCCAGTACTTC. Amino acid sequence: CALLAGRQYF. The whole variable domain, remainder taken from reference TRBV2 and TRBJ2-5, is EPEVTQTPSHQVTQMGQEVILRCVPISNHLYFYWYRQILGQKVEFLVSFYNNEISEKSEIFDDQFSVERPDGSNFTLKIRSTKLEDSAMYFCALLAGRQYFGPGTRLLVL.

V and J are TRBV28 and TRBJ1-1; D gene ambiguous. Trimming took 8 bases from V and 6 from J, leaving 19 bases between them. Germline values: CDR1 MDHEN, CDR2 SYDVKM. The CDR3 consists of 14 residues. CDR3: CASEGPGRNAEAFF. For the CDR3, the DNA is TGTGCCAGCGAGGGCCCGGGGAGAAATGCTGAAGCTTTCTTT.

This clone was seen a few times. The CDR3 nucleotides are TGTGCCAGCAGCTTATCGGGGAATGAGCAGTTCTTC. It encodes CASSLSGNEQFF. The rearrangement joins TRBV7-3 to TRBJ2-1; D may be TRBD2 (5 bases). Per germline, CDR1 SGHTA and CDR2 FQGTGA. CDR3 length equals 12 residues. The V end was cut by 2 bases, the J end by 7 bases, with 6 bases between.

A few counts support this clone. J is TRBJ2-7 and V is TRBV2; 8 bases fit TRBD2. V lost 8 bases, J lost 3 bases, and 9 bases stayed unmatched. Germline V gene sequence: CDR1 SNHLY, CDR2 FYNNEI. The CDR3 length is 14 residues. CDR3 sequence: CASRGGTSRYEQYF. The CDR3 DNA reads as TGTGCCAGCCGGGGGGGGACTAGTCGCTACGAGCAGTACTTC.

The V and J genes are TRBV27 and TRBJ2-2, with TRBD2 as a possible D gene (6 bases). V lost 6 bases to trimming and J lost 3 bases, with 11 bases between them. This CDR3 is 14 amino acids long. Germline V gene lookup returns CDR1 MNHEY and CDR2 SMNVEV (reference sequence). CDR3 nucleotide sequence: TGTGCCAGCAGCCTCCGGGACTACACCGGGGAGCTGTTTTTT. Protein sequence: CASSLRDYTGELFF.

With regard to this clone: At the DNA level, this CDR3 is encoded by other sequences in the same sample as well. V is TRBV25-1 and J is TRBJ1-2, with D hard to call. Germline CDR1 and CDR2: MGHDK and SYGVNS. V gave up 1 base and J gave up 4 bases, with 10 bases separating them. The CDR3 spans 14 residues. CDR3 bases: TGTGCCAGCAGTGAATGGGCACCCTCCTATGGCTACACCTTC. Its translation is CASSEWAPSYGYTF.

The sample holds a few counts of this clone. The chain employs TRBV2 and TRBJ2-1, with 8 bases fitting TRBD2. Germline loops: CDR1 SNHLY, CDR2 FYNNEI. J gave up 7 bases and V 6 bases, and 11 bases lay outside the gene matches. The CDR3 extends over 15 amino acids. The CDR3 bases are TGTGCCAGCAGGCCGGGACTAGTCCCGAAAAATGAGCAGTTCTTC. Translated: CASRPGLVPKNEQFF.

The CDR3 is CASSRTGTSNGYTF. The CDR3 bases are TGTGCCAGCAGCCGGACAGGTACCTCTAATGGCTACACCTTC. This sequence joins TRBV7-8 and TRBJ1-2; 7 bases align to TRBD1. CDR3 length: 14 amino acids. CDR1 SGHVS and CDR2 FQNEAQ come from the germline V gene. V trimming: 5 bases; J trimming: 6 bases; junction bases outside the gene matches: 9.

The genes are TRBV2 and TRBJ2-2, with D perhaps matching TRBD1 (5 bases). Trimming removed 7 bases from V and 4 bases from J, with 13 bases in between. The CDR3 consists of 14 residues. CDR1 and CDR2 (germline): SNHLY, FYNNEI. The CDR3 sequence: CASTAGLSTGELFF. The CDR3 region has the DNA TGTGCCAGCACCGCAGGGTTATCCACCGGGGAGCTGTTTTTT.

This clone came up a few times. The chain is built from TRBV5-4 and TRBJ2-7; 7 positions agree with TRBD1. Germline V gives CDR1 SGHNT, CDR2 YYREEE (reference sequence). The CDR3 length is 14 residues. Germline trimming cut 3 bases from V and 2 bases from J; bases unmatched to any gene: 5. This chain's CDR3 is CASSSGQLPYEQYF. CDR3 sequence (DNA): TGTGCCAGCAGCTCGGGACAGCTCCCCTACGAGCAGTACTTC.

The chain links TRBV7-2 to TRBJ2-1; weak D call: TRBD2 (6 bases). The CDR3 has 16 amino acids. In germline, CDR1 is SGHTA, CDR2 FQGNSA. V dropped 1 base and J dropped 3 bases, with 13 bases sitting between them. CDR3 DNA: TGTGCCAGCAGCTTAGGGGACTCATCTTACTACAATGAGCAGTTCTTC. Translating gives CASSLGDSSYYNEQFF.

This chain connects TRBV11-3 to TRBJ2-1; the match to TRBD2 covers 10 bases. Germline CDR1 SGHNT, CDR2 YENEEA. The CDR3 has 15 residues. V trimming: 3 bases; J trimming: 10 bases; junction bases outside the gene matches: 9. This CDR3 is CASSLGSSGRGEQFF. CDR3 nucleotides: TGTGCCAGCAGCTTGGGTTCTAGCGGGAGAGGAGAGCAGTTCTTC. Combining the CDR3 with reference TRBV11-3 and TRBJ2-1 gives the whole variable domain EAGVVQSPRYKIIEKKQPVAFWCNPISGHNTLYWYLQNLGQGPELLIRYENEEAVDDSQLPKDRFSAERLKGVDSTLKIQPAELGDSAVYLCASSLGSSGRGEQFFGPGTRLTVL.

This clone was seen only a few times. In DNA, the CDR3 is TGTGCCAGCCGGGACACAAACACTGAAGCTTTCTTT. Encoded protein: CASRDTNTEAFF. The chain couples TRBV6-1 to TRBJ1-1, with a weak D call TRBD1 (6 bases). V was trimmed by 8 bases and J by 2 bases, leaving 9 bases between them. The CDR3 sequence is 12 residues long. CDR1 is MNHNS and CDR2 is SASEGT in the germline V gene.

The chain is built from TRBV18 and TRBJ2-7; D possibly corresponds to TRBD1 (6 bases). Germline V gene sequence: CDR1 KGHSH, CDR2 LQKENI. The germline V and J ends were trimmed by 4 bases and 0 bases, with 13 bases remaining between them. The CDR3 runs 15 residues. The CDR3: CASSLDRYSSYEQYF. The CDR3 DNA follows: TGTGCCAGCTCACTAGACAGGTATTCCTCCTACGAGCAGTACTTC.

This clone was counted a few times. The chain uses TRBV29-1 and TRBJ2-4; perhaps TRBD1 as D (6 bases). Germline-derived CDR1 and CDR2 are SQVTM and ANQGSEA. V was trimmed by 3 bases and J by 0 bases, leaving 9 bases between them. This CDR3 spans 14 amino acids. DNA of the CDR3: TGCAGCGTTGAGGTAGGGGGAGCCAAAAACATTCAGTACTTC. Its protein product is CSVEVGGAKNIQYF. Looking up the rest from reference TRBV29-1 and TRBJ2-4 gives the full variable domain: SAVISQKPSRDICQRGTSLTIQCQVDSQVTMMFWYRQQPGQSLTLIATANQGSEATYESGFVIDKFPISRPNLTFSTLTVSNMSPEDSSIYLCSVEVGGAKNIQYFGAGTRLSVL.

The chain joins TRBV4-3 to TRBJ2-1; D remains ambiguous. The CDR3 sequence is 12 residues long. V lost 4 bases and J lost 12, with 13 bases in between. Germline CDR1 LGHNA, CDR2 YSLEER. CDR3 protein: CASSPEGVVQFF. The CDR3 DNA reads as TGCGCCAGCAGCCCAGAAGGAGTGGTGCAGTTCTTC.

The chain recombines TRBV7-2 with TRBJ2-7, with D maybe TRBD2 (6 bases). Germline V gene data show CDR1 as SGHTA and CDR2 as FQGNSA. This CDR3 spans 15 amino acids. The V gene lost 2 bases and the J gene lost 2 bases, with 13 bases spanning the gap. The CDR3 bases are TGTGCCAGCAGCTTATGGGGGGATGGGCCCTACGAGCAGTACTTC. This translates into CASSLWGDGPYEQYF.

The rearrangement uses TRBV9 and TRBJ2-1; 10 bases agree with TRBD2. The CDR3 has 16 residues. The germline V gene has CDR1 SGDLS and CDR2 YYNGEE. Trimming cost V 3 bases and J 8 bases; bases outside gene matches: 11. CDR3 bases: TGTGCCAGCAGCGCATTAGCGGGAGGAGTCCCCCATGAGCAGTTCTTC. Translating it yields CASSALAGGVPHEQFF.

This clone was recorded a few times. Relative to the germline gene, one junction end is altered; a read error may explain this. The gene calls are TRBV6-1 and TRBJ2-2; 7 bases are shared with TRBD2. CDR1 and CDR2 (germline): MNHNS, SASEGT. This CDR3 has 15 residues. CDR3 amino acids: CASSEGGSGTGELFF. The CDR3 DNA sequence: TGTGCCAGCAGCGAAGGCGGGAGCGGCACCGGGGAGCTGTTTTTT.

The chain employs TRBV10-3 and TRBJ2-1; 11 bases are a match to TRBD2. The CDR3 loop spans 15 amino acids. CDR1 is ENHRY and CDR2 is SYGVKD in the germline V gene. Trimming removed 3 bases from V and 9 bases from J; junction bases left unmatched: 7. In nucleotides, the CDR3 is TGTGCCATCAGTGACGGACTAGCGGGTAATTTTGAGCAGTTCTTC. Residues: CAISDGLAGNFEQFF.

The chain has TRBV25-1 and TRBJ1-6; D possibly corresponds to TRBD1 (5 bases). Between the trimmed V and J ends, which lost 6 bases and 8 bases, there was a span of 14 bases. Germline assignment: CDR1 MGHDK and CDR2 SYGVNS. The CDR3 runs to 14 residues. The CDR3 DNA follows: TGTGCCAGCAGGGAAGCGGGGGTTGATTCACCCCTCCACTTT. Protein: CASREAGVDSPLHF.

The chain couples TRBV4-3 to TRBJ2-5; 13 bases match TRBD2. CDR1 and CDR2 (germline): LGHNA, YSLEER. V was pared by 3 bases and J by 4 bases, with 2 bases of the junction left unmatched. This CDR3 has 15 amino acids. Here the CDR3 DNA reads TGCGCCAGCAGCCAGGGGACTAGCGGGATAGAGACCCAGTACTTC. Translation gives CASSQGTSGIETQYF.

There are a few counts of this clone. The chain joins TRBV19 to TRBJ2-3; 10 bases line up with TRBD1. The V and J ends lost 5 bases and 8 bases, in that order; junction bases with no gene match: 16. Germline V gene data show CDR1 as LNHDA and CDR2 as SQIVND (reference sequence). The CDR3 totals 17 residues. The CDR3 DNA follows: TGTGCCAGTAGTCTGACAGGGGGCCAGGGACCCTTTGGTACGCAGTATTTT. It translates to CASSLTGGQGPFGTQYF.

The rearrangement joins TRBV18 to TRBJ2-1; D is possibly TRBD2 (5 bases). Germline V gives CDR1 KGHSH, CDR2 LQKENI. The V and J ends lost 5 bases and 9 bases respectively, with 17 bases between them. CDR3 size: 14 residues. In DNA form, the CDR3 reads TGTGCCAGCTCAGACTTTTCGGTCCGGGGTGAGCAGTTCTTC. Encoded protein: CASSDFSVRGEQFF. The entire variable domain, with the rest obtained from reference TRBV18 and TRBJ2-1, is as follows: NAGVMQNPRHLVRRRGQEARLRCSPMKGHSHVYWYRQLPEEGLKFMVYLQKENIIDESGMPKERFSAEFPKEGPSILRIQQVVRGDSAAYFCASSDFSVRGEQFFGPGTRLTVL.